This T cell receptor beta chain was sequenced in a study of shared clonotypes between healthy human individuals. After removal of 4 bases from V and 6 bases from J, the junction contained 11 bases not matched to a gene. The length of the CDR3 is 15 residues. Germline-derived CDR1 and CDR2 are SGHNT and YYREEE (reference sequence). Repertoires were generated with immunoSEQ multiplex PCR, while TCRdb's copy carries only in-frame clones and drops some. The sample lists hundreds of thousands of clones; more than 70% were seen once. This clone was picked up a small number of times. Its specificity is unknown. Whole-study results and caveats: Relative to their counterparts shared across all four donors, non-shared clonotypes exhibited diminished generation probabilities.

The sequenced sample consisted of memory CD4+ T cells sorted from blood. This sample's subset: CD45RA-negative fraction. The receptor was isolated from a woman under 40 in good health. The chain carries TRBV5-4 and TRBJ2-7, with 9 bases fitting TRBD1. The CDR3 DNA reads TGTGCCAGCAGCCTCTCCGGGACAGGGTCTGTCGAGCAGTACTTC. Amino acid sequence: CASSLSGTGSVEQYF.